This is a list of T cell receptor beta chains from one sample in a study of T cell responses to AZD1222 COVID-19 vaccine. Here immunoSEQ multiplex PCR was the method, and the copy in TCRdb shows in-frame clones only, minus some. The table lists around 150,000 clones, approximately 92% of them singletons. The sequences come from peripheral blood, collected 28 days after the second AZD1222 dose. These receptors came from an adult who received the AZD1222 COVID-19 vaccine. Each CDR3 is given with its conserved first and last residue. Each record gives: D gene, clone size, V gene, J gene, CDR3 protein, CDR3 DNA. A D gene is named only where the DNA matches it firmly. Clone size appears in some rows only: once, few, many, or a class for an expanded clone.

TRBD1,-,TRBV27,TRBJ2-7,CASRNRGSSYEQYF,TGTGCCAGCAGGAACAGGGGTAGCTCCTACGAGCAGTACTTC
TRBD1,-,TRBV9,TRBJ2-3,CASTRDSSTDTQYF,TGTGCCAGCACCCGGGACAGCAGCACAGATACGCAGTATTTT
TRBD1,-,TRBV25-1,TRBJ2-7,CASSAIGGQGVREQYF,TGTGCCAGCAGTGCTATAGGCGGGCAGGGGGTCCGCGAGCAGTACTTC
-,-,TRBV5-5,TRBJ1-1,CASSPGTSTEAFF,TGTGCCAGCAGCCCCGGGACTTCGACTGAAGCTTTCTTT
-,-,TRBV28,TRBJ2-7,CASSLYEQYF,TGTGCCAGCAGTTTGTACGAGCAGTACTTC
-,-,TRBV9,TRBJ1-2,CASSVDTGRNYGYTF,TGTGCCAGCAGCGTAGATACAGGGCGGAACTATGGCTACACCTTC
-,-,TRBV7-6,TRBJ2-7,CASSTKTSHISYEQYF,TGTGCCAGCAGCACCAAGACTAGTCACATATCGTACGAGCAGTACTTC
-,-,TRBV7-6,TRBJ1-1,CASSRKSLGHLNTEAFF,TGTGCCAGCAGCCGAAAATCGCTGGGGCATTTGAACACTGAAGCTTTCTTT
TRBD1,-,TRBV5-1,TRBJ1-2,CASSAGQGASYGYTF,TGCGCCAGCAGCGCGGGACAGGGGGCCAGCTATGGCTACACCTTC
TRBD1,-,TRBV7-9,TRBJ1-1,CASSLVTGAGTEAFF,TGTGCCAGCAGCCTAGTGACAGGGGCCGGCACTGAAGCTTTCTTT
-,-,TRBV15,TRBJ2-7,CATSAAHTYEQYF,TGTGCCACCAGCGCAGCGCACACCTACGAGCAGTACTTC
-,-,TRBV20-1,TRBJ2-2,CSARADGELFF,TGCAGTGCTAGGGCCGACGGGGAGCTGTTTTTT
TRBD1,-,TRBV7-2,TRBJ2-7,CASSPLPGQGTYEQYF,TGTGCCAGCAGCCCACTCCCGGGACAGGGGACCTACGAGCAGTACTTC
-,-,TRBV11-2,TRBJ2-7,CASSLAAGASEQYF,TGTGCCAGCAGCTTAGCTGCGGGGGCCTCCGAGCAGTACTTC
TRBD2,-,TRBV6-5,TRBJ2-5,CASSYSRASGDRTQYF,TGTGCCAGCAGTTACTCGAGGGCTAGCGGAGACCGGACCCAGTACTTC
TRBD1,-,TRBV5-6,TRBJ1-6,CASSFRGEGSPLHF,TGTGCCAGCAGCTTCAGGGGGGAAGGGTCACCCCTCCACTTT
-,-,TRBV11-3,TRBJ2-5,CASSLMSAGFFETQYF,TGTGCCAGCAGCTTAATGAGCGCAGGGTTTTTTGAGACCCAGTACTTC
TRBD1,-,TRBV18,TRBJ1-2,CASSLYGTGVGYGYTF,TGTGCCAGCTCACTCTATGGGACAGGGGTAGGCTATGGCTACACCTTC
-,-,TRBV4-2,TRBJ1-5,CASSQLQGGPQHF,TGTGCCAGCAGCCAGTTACAGGGAGGGCCCCAGCATTTT
-,-,TRBV3-1/TRBV3-2,TRBJ2-7,CASSRTRTRGLPTYEQYF,TGTGCCAGCAGCCGCACCCGGACCAGGGGCTTACCCACCTACGAGCAGTACTTC
TRBD2,-,TRBV19,TRBJ2-7,CASSTAPGTSGSPYEQYF,TGTGCCAGTAGTACCGCTCCGGGGACTAGCGGGAGTCCCTACGAGCAGTACTTC
-,once,TRBV20-1,TRBJ2-1,CSASKHEQFF,TGCAGTGCCTCCAAGCATGAGCAGTTCTTC
-,-,TRBV19,TRBJ2-7,CASSRKGPVGTAISYEQYF,TGTGCCAGTAGTCGAAAAGGTCCGGTCGGGACGGCAATTTCCTACGAGCAGTACTTC
TRBD1,-,TRBV7-9,TRBJ1-2,CASSEGQGHGYTF,TGTGCCAGCAGCGAGGGACAGGGGCACGGCTACACCTTC
TRBD2,-,TRBV4-3,TRBJ2-3,CASSPAIAGGPYTQYF,TGCGCCAGCAGCCCTGCAATAGCGGGAGGGCCCTATACGCAGTATTTT
-,-,TRBV3-1/TRBV3-2,TRBJ2-5,CASSHKGLSGETQYF,TGTGCCAGCAGCCATAAGGGACTCTCAGGGGAGACCCAGTACTTC
-,-,TRBV30,TRBJ1-3,CAVDTSSGNTIYF,TGTGCCGTCGACACCAGCTCTGGAAACACCATATATTTT
-,-,TRBV9,TRBJ1-2,CASSVAPIGYGYTF,TGTGCCAGCAGCGTAGCTCCGATCGGCTATGGCTACACCTTC
-,-,TRBV28,TRBJ2-7,CASRRLVHEQYF,TGTGCCAGCAGGAGACTAGTGCACGAGCAGTACTTC
-,-,TRBV30,TRBJ2-3,CAANPGAGQTTDTQYF,TGTGCTGCAAATCCGGGAGCGGGTCAAACCACAGATACGCAGTATTTT
TRBD1,-,TRBV15,TRBJ2-5,CATSRGFGNRGKETQYF,TGTGCCACCAGCAGAGGTTTTGGTAACAGGGGTAAGGAGACCCAGTACTTC
-,-,TRBV29-1,TRBJ1-2,CSAAPDRVEIGYTF,TGCAGCGCCGCACCGGACCGAGTCGAGATCGGCTACACCTTC
-,-,TRBV24-1,TRBJ2-7,CATSDNYEQYF,TGTGCCACCAGTGATAACTACGAGCAGTACTTC
-,-,TRBV27,TRBJ1-2,CASSLRGAGYGYTF,TGTGCCAGCAGTTTGAGAGGGGCTGGCTATGGCTACACCTTC
TRBD1,-,TRBV18,TRBJ2-5,CASSGQGSLQETQYF,TGTGCCAGCTCAGGACAGGGGAGCCTCCAAGAGACCCAGTACTTC
-,-,TRBV3-1/TRBV3-2,TRBJ1-5,CASSQASLQPQHF,TGTGCCAGCAGCCAAGCAAGTCTTCAGCCCCAGCATTTT
-,-,TRBV19,TRBJ1-2,CASSKEYGYTF,TGTGCCAGTAGTAAGGAGTATGGCTACACCTTC
-,-,TRBV5-1,TRBJ2-1,CASSLGGYNEQFF,TGCGCCAGCAGCTTGGGAGGGTACAATGAGCAGTTCTTC
-,-,TRBV21-1,TRBJ2-4,CASSKRGLAELLAKNIQYF,TGTGCCAGCAGCAAACGTGGACTAGCGGAGCTACTAGCCAAAAACATTCAGTACTTC
-,-,TRBV5-6,TRBJ1-2,CASSRPDLHGVLLGYTF,TGTGCCAGCAGCCGTCCAGACCTACACGGGGTGCTGCTTGGCTACACCTTC
TRBD1,-,TRBV19,TRBJ1-2,CASSRQGALGYTF,TGTGCCAGTAGTAGACAGGGGGCGCTTGGCTACACCTTC
-,-,TRBV27,TRBJ1-3,CASKPGYTSGNTIYF,TGTGCCAGCAAACCCGGCTACACCTCTGGAAACACCATATATTTT